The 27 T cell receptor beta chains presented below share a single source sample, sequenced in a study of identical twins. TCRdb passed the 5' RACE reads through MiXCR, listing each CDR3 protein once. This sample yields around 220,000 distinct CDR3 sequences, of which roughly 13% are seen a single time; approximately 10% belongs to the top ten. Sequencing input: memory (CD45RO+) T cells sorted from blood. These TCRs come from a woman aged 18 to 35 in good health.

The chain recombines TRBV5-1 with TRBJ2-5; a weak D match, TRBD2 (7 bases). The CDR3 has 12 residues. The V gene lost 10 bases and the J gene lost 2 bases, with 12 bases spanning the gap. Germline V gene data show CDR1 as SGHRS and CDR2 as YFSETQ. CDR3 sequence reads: CAGEGVQETQYF. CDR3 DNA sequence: TGCGCCGGGGAGGGGGTTCAAGAGACCCAGTACTTC.

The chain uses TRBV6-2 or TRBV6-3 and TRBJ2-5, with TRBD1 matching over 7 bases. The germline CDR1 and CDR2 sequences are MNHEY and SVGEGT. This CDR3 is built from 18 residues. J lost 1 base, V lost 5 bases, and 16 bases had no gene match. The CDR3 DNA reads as TGTGCCAGCAGTATGGGAATACAGGGGCGCGTCGGCCAAGAGACCCAGTACTTC. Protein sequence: CASSMGIQGRVGQETQYF.

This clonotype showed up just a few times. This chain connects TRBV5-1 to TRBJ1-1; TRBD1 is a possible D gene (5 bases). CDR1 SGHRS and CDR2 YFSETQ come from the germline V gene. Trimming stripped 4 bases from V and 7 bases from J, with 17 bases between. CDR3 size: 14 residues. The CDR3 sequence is CASSTNRPTSEAFF. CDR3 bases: TGCGCCAGCAGCACCAACAGGCCAACCAGTGAAGCTTTCTTT. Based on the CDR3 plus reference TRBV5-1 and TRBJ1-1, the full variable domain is KAGVTQTPRYLIKTRGQQVTLSCSPISGHRSVSWYQQTPGQGLQFLFEYFSETQRNKGNFPGRFSGRQFSNSRSEMNVSTLELGDSALYLCASSTNRPTSEAFFGQGTRLTVV.

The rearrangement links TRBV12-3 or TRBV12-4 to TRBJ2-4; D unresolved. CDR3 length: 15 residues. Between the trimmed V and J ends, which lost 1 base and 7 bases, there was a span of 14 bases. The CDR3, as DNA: TGTGCCAGCAGTTTAGGGCCGGCGTCATATAACATTCAGTACTTC. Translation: CASSLGPASYNIQYF.

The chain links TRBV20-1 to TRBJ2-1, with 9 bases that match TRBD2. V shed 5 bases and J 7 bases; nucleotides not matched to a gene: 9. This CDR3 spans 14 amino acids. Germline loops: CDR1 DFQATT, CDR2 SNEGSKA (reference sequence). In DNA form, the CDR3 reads TGCAGTGCTCCACGAGGTAGCGGGGGTAATGAGCAGTTCTTC. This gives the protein CSAPRGSGGNEQFF.

The CDR3 DNA reads as TGTGCCAGCAGTCTCGGGATTAACTATGTCTATACCTTC. This codes for CASSLGINYVYTF. The chain carries TRBV7-9 and TRBJ1-2; D is undetermined. CDR3 length: 13 residues. With 6 bases removed from V and 14 bases from J, the gap between germline ends came to 22 bases. Germline V gene sequence: CDR1 SEHNR, CDR2 FQNEAQ (reference sequence).

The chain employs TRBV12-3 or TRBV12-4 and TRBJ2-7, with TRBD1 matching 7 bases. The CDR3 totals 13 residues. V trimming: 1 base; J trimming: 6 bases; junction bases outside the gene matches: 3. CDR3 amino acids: CASSLGQGREQYF. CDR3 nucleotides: TGTGCCAGCAGTTTAGGACAGGGCCGCGAGCAGTACTTC.

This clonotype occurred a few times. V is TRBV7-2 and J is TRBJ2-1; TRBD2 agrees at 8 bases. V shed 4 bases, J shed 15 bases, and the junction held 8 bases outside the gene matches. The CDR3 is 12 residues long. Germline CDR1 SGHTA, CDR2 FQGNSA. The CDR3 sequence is CASSSEGLVPFF. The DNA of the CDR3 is TGTGCCAGCAGCTCAGAGGGACTAGTGCCGTTCTTC.

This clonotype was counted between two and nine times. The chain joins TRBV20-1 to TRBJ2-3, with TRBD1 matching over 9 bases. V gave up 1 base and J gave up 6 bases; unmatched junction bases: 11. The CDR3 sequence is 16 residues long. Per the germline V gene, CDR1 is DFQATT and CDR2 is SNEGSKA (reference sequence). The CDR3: CSARAAGTGRTDTQYF. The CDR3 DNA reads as TGCAGTGCTAGAGCCGCCGGGACAGGGAGAACGGATACGCAGTATTTT.

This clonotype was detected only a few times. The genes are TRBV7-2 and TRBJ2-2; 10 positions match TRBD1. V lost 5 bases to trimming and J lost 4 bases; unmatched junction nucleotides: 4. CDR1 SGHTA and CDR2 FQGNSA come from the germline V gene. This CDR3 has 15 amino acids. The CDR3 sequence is CASSPRTGGTGELFF. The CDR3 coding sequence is TGTGCCAGCAGCCCTAGGACAGGGGGCACCGGGGAGCTGTTTTTT. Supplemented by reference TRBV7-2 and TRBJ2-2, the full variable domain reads GAGVSQSPSNKVTEKGKDVELRCDPISGHTALYWYRQSLGQGLEFLIYFQGNSAPDKSGLPSDRFSAERTGGSVSTLTIQRTQQEDSAVYLCASSPRTGGTGELFFGEGSRLTVL.

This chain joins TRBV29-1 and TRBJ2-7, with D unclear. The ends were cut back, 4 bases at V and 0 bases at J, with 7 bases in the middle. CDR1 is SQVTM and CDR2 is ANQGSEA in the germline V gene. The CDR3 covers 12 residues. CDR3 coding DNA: TGCAGCGTTGCGGGCAGCTCCTACGAGCAGTACTTC. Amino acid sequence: CSVAGSSYEQYF.

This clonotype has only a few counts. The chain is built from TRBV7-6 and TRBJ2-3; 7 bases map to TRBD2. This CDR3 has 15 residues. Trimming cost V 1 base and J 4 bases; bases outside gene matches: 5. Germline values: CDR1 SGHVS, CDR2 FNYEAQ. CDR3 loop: CASSLGSRGADTQYF. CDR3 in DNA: TGTGCCAGCAGCTTAGGGTCCCGGGGGGCAGATACGCAGTATTTT.

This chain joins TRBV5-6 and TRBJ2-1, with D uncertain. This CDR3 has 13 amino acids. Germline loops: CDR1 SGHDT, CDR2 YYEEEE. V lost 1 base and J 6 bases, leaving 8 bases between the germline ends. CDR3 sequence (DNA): TGTGCCAGCAGCTTGTCTCCTACCAATGAGCAGTTCTTC. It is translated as CASSLSPTNEQFF.

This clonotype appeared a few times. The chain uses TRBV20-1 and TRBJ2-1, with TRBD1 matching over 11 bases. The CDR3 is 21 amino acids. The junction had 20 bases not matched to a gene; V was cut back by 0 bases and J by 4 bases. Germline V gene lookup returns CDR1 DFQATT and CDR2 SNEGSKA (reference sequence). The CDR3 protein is CSARDERDRGFASGPYNEQFF. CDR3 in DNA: TGCAGTGCTAGAGATGAACGGGACAGGGGGTTCGCTAGCGGGCCATACAATGAGCAGTTCTTC.

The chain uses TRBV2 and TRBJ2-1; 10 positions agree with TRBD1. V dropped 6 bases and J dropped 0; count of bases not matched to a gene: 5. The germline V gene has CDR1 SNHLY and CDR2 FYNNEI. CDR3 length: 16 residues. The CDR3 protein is CASSPGQGGSYNEQFF. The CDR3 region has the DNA TGTGCCAGCAGCCCAGGACAGGGGGGCTCCTACAATGAGCAGTTCTTC.

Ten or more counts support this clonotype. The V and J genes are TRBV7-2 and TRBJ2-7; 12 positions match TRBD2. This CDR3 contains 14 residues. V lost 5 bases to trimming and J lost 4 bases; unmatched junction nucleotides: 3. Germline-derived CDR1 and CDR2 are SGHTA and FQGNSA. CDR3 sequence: CASSPTSGGYEQYF. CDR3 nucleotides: TGTGCCAGCAGCCCGACTAGCGGGGGTTACGAGCAGTACTTC. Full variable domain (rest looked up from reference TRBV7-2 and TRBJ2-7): GAGVSQSPSNKVTEKGKDVELRCDPISGHTALYWYRQSLGQGLEFLIYFQGNSAPDKSGLPSDRFSAERTGGSVSTLTIQRTQQEDSAVYLCASSPTSGGYEQYFGPGTRLTVT.

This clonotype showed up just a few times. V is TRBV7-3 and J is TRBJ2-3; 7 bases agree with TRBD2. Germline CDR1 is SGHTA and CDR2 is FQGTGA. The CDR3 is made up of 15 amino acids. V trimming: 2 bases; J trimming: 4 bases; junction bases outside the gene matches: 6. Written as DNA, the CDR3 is TGTGCCAGCAGCTTATGGGGGGGTGTAGCAGATACGCAGTATTTT. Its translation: CASSLWGGVADTQYF.

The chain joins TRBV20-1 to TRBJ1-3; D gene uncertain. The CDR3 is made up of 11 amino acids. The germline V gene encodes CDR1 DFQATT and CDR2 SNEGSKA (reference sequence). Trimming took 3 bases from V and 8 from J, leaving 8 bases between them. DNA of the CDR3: TGCAGTGCTAGCTGGCGGGACACCATATATTTT. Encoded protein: CSASWRDTIYF.

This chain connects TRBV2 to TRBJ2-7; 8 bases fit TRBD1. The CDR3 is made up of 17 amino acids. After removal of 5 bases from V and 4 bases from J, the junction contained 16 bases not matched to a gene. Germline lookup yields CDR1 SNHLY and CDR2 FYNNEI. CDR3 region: CASSRSKRTGYSYEQYF. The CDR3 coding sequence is TGTGCCAGCAGTCGGAGTAAAAGGACAGGGTACAGTTACGAGCAGTACTTC.

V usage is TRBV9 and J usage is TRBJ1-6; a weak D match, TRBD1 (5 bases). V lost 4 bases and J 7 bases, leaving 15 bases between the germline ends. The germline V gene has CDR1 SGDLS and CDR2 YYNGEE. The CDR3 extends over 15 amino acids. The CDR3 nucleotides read TGTGCCAGCAGCACCTCCGGGACGCGGAATTCACCCCTCCACTTT. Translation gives CASSTSGTRNSPLHF.

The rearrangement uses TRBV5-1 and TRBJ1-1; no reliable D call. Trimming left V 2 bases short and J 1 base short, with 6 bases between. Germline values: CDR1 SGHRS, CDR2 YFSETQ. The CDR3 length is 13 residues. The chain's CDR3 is CASSFRQNTEAFF. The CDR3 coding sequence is TGCGCCAGCAGCTTTCGACAGAACACTGAAGCTTTCTTT.

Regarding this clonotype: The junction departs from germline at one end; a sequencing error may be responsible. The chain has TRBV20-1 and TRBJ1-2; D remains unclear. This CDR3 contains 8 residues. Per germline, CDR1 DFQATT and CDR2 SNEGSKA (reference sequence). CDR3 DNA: TGTGGGAGCTCCGGCTACACCTTC. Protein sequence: CGSSGYTF.

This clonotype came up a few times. CDR3 region: CASSPILAGLGGEQFF. The CDR3 region has the DNA TGTGCCAGCAGCCCTATACTAGCGGGGCTCGGCGGTGAGCAGTTCTTC. The rearrangement links TRBV3-1 to TRBJ2-1, with 10 bases lining up with TRBD2. J was trimmed by 9 bases and V by 4 bases; bases with no gene match: 12. This CDR3 has 16 amino acids. Per the germline V gene, CDR1 is LGHDT and CDR2 is YNNKEL (reference sequence).

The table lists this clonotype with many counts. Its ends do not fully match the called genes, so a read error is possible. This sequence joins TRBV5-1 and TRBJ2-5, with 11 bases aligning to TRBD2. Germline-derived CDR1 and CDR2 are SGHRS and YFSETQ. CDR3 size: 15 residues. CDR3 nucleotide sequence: TGTGCCAGCAGCTCCGGGCTAGCGGGGGGAGAGACCCAGTACTTC. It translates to CASSSGLAGGETQYF.

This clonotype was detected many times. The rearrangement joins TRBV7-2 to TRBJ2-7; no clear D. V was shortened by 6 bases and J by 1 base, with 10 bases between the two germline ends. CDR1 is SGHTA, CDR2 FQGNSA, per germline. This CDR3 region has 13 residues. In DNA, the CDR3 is TGTGCCAGCAGGAGGACGGGTTCCTACGAGCAGTACTTC. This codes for CASRRTGSYEQYF.

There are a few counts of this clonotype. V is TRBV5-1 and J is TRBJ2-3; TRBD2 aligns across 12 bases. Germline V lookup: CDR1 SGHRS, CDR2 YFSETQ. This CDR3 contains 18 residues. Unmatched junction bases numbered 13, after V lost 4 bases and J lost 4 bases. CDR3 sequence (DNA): TGCGCCAGCAGCAAAGTCGGCCTGACTAGCGGGGGCCCAGATACGCAGTATTTT. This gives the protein CASSKVGLTSGGPDTQYF.

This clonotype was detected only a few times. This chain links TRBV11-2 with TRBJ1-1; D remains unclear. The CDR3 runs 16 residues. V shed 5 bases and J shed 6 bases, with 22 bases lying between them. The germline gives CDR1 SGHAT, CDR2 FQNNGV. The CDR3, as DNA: TGTGCCAGCAGCCCCGACCGACGAGCAGGTGGATCTGAAGCTTTCTTT. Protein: CASSPDRRAGGSEAFF.